This TCR beta chain was sequenced in a study of T cell repertoires and HLA-DP antigens. This clone was found once. The antigen remains undetermined. TCRdb keeps only in-frame clones here, not all; method: immunoSEQ multiplex PCR. The table includes about 110,000 clones, more than 85% detected once. Study-level results: Clones undetected before culture averaged approximately 35% against one allele and under 60% against the other.

Trimming removed 3 bases at V and 4 bases at J, with 10 bases between. Germline CDR1 and CDR2: SGHRS and YFSETQ. CDR3 length equals 14 residues. This receptor was identified in a woman younger than 30 in good health and CMV-seronegative. The chain has TRBV5-1 and TRBJ2-2; D unclear. The specimen was CD4+ T cells from PBMCs. CDR3 DNA: TGCGCCAGCAGCTACCTGAGTGGCACCGGGGAGCTGTTTTTT. It specifies CASSYLSGTGELFF.